Below, 17 T cell receptor beta chains from the same sample are listed, as sequenced in a study of blood T cells in healthy people across ages. With a J-beta primer mix and a sample-barcoded 5' primer, a second PCR ran about 7 to 12 cycles. TCRdb independently ran MiXCR on the 5' RACE reads; one entry per CDR3 protein. The table has 450,000 to 700,000 distinct CDR3 sequences, roughly 28% seen once. The sample taken for sequencing was blood. Every receptor here comes from a woman in her seventies in good health.

This sequence joins TRBV7-2 and TRBJ2-3; 7 bases match TRBD2. The V and J ends lost 3 bases and 0 bases, in that order; junction bases with no gene match: 3. CDR1 and CDR2 (germline): SGHTA, FQGNSA. The CDR3 runs 15 residues. The CDR3 DNA sequence: TGTGCCAGCAGCTTTGCGGGGGATAGCACAGATACGCAGTATTTT. It codes for CASSFAGDSTDTQYF.

This rearrangement joins TRBV6-1 to TRBJ1-5, with TRBD1 as a possible D gene (6 bases). Trimming cost V 1 base and J 6 bases, with 16 bases left between them. This CDR3 contains 16 residues. Germline CDR1 is MNHNS and CDR2 is SASEGT. This CDR3 is CASSEDGGRRGQPQHF. In DNA, the CDR3 is TGTGCCAGCAGTGAAGACGGGGGCAGGAGGGGTCAGCCCCAGCATTTT.

The V gene is TRBV30, the J gene TRBJ2-1; the D is unclear. Germline V gives CDR1 GTSNPN, CDR2 SVGIG (reference sequence). This CDR3 is 11 amino acids long. The V end lost 5 bases, the J end lost 8 bases, and 10 bases lay between the germline ends. The CDR3 coding sequence is TGTGCCTGGCAACGGGTTTATGAGCAGTTCTTC. It yields the protein CAWQRVYEQFF.

This sequence joins TRBV7-2 and TRBJ2-1, with 12 nucleotides matching TRBD2. The CDR3 runs 16 residues. Germline V gives CDR1 SGHTA, CDR2 FQGNSA. The ends lost 0 bases at V and 5 bases at J; junction bases unmatched: 2. CDR3 sequence (DNA): TGTGCCAGCAGCTTAGCTCGACTAGCGGGGGACAATGAGCAGTTCTTC. Translating it yields CASSLARLAGDNEQFF.

This clonotype was detected only a few times. The chain has TRBV27 and TRBJ1-2; D is unclear. Trimming removed 6 bases from V and 4 bases from J, with 15 bases in between. The CDR3 runs 14 residues. Germline V CDR1 and CDR2: MNHEY, SMNVEV (reference sequence). CDR3 in DNA: TGTGCCAGCAGCCCCCGGGAGCCCCTCTATGGCTACACCTTC. It codes for CASSPREPLYGYTF.

The chain recombines TRBV4-2 with TRBJ1-1, with D maybe TRBD1 (6 bases). The CDR3 extends over 15 amino acids. Germline lookup yields CDR1 LGHNA and CDR2 YNFKEQ. V was pared by 3 bases and J by 1 base, with 12 bases between. The CDR3 bases are TGTGCCAGCAGCCAGAAGACAGGTTGGAACACTGAAGCTTTCTTT. Its translation is CASSQKTGWNTEAFF.

This clonotype was seen once. Its ends do not fully match the called genes, so a read error is possible. The chain combines TRBV7-2 with TRBJ2-4; 8 bases align to TRBD2. CDR1 is SGHTA and CDR2 is FQGNSA in the germline V gene. The length of the CDR3 is 14 residues. CDR3 protein: CASSFGGAKKIQYF. In DNA form, the CDR3 reads TGTGCCAGCAGCTTCGGGGGGGCCAAAAAGATTCAGTACTTC.

This chain joins TRBV18 and TRBJ1-2; a weak D match, TRBD1 (6 bases). Germline V CDR1 and CDR2: KGHSH, LQKENI. V was cut by 6 bases and J by 8 bases, with 25 bases left in between. The CDR3 length is 16 residues. CDR3 DNA: TGTGCCAGCTCCCCAGGGTTGCGGGGGCAAGTTGGCGGCTACACCTTC. Translated: CASSPGLRGQVGGYTF.

This clonotype was observed a handful of times. V usage is TRBV5-1 and J usage is TRBJ2-5; 7 nucleotides align to TRBD1. The J call may be incorrect, as the DNA end agrees better with TRBJ2-7. CDR3 length: 17 residues. Germline CDR1 reads SGHRS; CDR2 reads YFSETQ. The CDR3 loop is CASSLDLGQASTYEQYF. Written as DNA, the CDR3 is TGCGCCAGCAGCTTGGACCTAGGACAGGCCAGTACCTACGAGCAGTACTTC.

Comment on this clonotype: The junction shows a germline mismatch at one end, possibly a read error. For the CDR3, the DNA is TGTGCCAGCCGGCGGGGGGCGATCGCTAGCACAGATACACAGTATTTT. Residues: CASRRGAIASTDTQYF. The chain recombines TRBV12-3 or TRBV12-4 with TRBJ2-3; 8 bases are a match to TRBD2. The CDR3 length is 16 residues.

The rearrangement uses TRBV7-2 and TRBJ1-2; D not resolved. CDR1 and CDR2 (germline): SGHTA, FQGNSA. V lost 8 bases, J lost 5 bases, and 15 bases lay in between. CDR3 length equals 13 residues. CDR3 sequence: CASGGRWDYGYTF. CDR3 nucleotide sequence: TGTGCCAGCGGAGGGCGGTGGGATTATGGCTACACCTTC.

The V call is TRBV19, the J call TRBJ2-3; tentatively, D is TRBD2 (5 bases). CDR1 and CDR2 (germline): LNHDA, SQIVND (reference sequence). Trimming shortened V by 5 bases and J by 2 bases, and 20 bases separated the two germline ends. There are 17 residues in the CDR3. CDR3 sequence: CASSFSSIGLLTDTQYF. Written as DNA, the CDR3 is TGTGCCAGTAGTTTCTCCTCAATTGGACTCCTCACAGATACGCAGTATTTT.

The rearrangement joins TRBV4-3 to TRBJ2-5; weak D call: TRBD1 (5 bases). The DNA end is more similar to TRBJ2-7, so the J call may be wrong. CDR3 length: 14 residues. From germline, CDR1 is LGHNA and CDR2 YSLEER. CDR3 sequence reads: CASSPQRGPYEQYF. The DNA for the CDR3 is TGCGCCAGCAGTCCCCAAAGGGGCCCCTACGAGCAGTACTTC.

V gene TRBV12-3 or TRBV12-4 combines with J gene TRBJ1-5; D unresolved. The CDR3 is 16 amino acids. Between the trimmed V and J ends, which lost 2 bases and 3 bases, there was a span of 14 bases. Written as DNA, the CDR3 is TGTGCCAGCAGTTTACGGGGAGAGTATTCCAATCAGCCCCAGCATTTT. Its translation is CASSLRGEYSNQPQHF.

The chain couples TRBV7-3 to TRBJ2-2; D might be TRBD1 or TRBD2, each matching 6 bases. The ends were cut back, 5 bases at V and 1 base at J, with 14 bases in the middle. Germline lookup yields CDR1 SGHTA and CDR2 FQGTGA. This CDR3 has 16 amino acids. The CDR3 bases are TGTGCCAGCAGCCTCCAGGGGCGGGGGAACACCGGGGAGCTGTTTTTT. It encodes CASSLQGRGNTGELFF.

The chain is built from TRBV6-6 and TRBJ2-7; TRBD2 agrees at 7 bases. Germline CDR1 MNHNY, CDR2 SVGAGI (reference sequence). J gave up 2 bases and V 2 bases, and 9 bases lay outside the gene matches. The CDR3 spans 16 residues. CDR3 bases: TGTGCCAGCAGTTACCCGCTGGGGGGGGAGGCCTACGAGCAGTACTTC. Translation: CASSYPLGGEAYEQYF.

The gene calls are TRBV5-1 and TRBJ1-1, with D possibly matching TRBD1 (5 bases). The CDR3 runs 14 residues. The V end was cut by 4 bases, the J end by 6 bases, with 16 bases between. Germline V lookup: CDR1 SGHRS, CDR2 YFSETQ. The CDR3 reads CASSPGTSGAEAFF. CDR3 coding DNA: TGCGCCAGCAGCCCCGGGACTTCAGGCGCTGAAGCTTTCTTT.